The 30 T cell receptor beta chains below all came from one sample that was sequenced in a study of blood T cell repertoires in COVID-19. Assay used: immunoSEQ multiplex PCR; TCRdb lists only in-frame clones, some missing. The sample lists approximately 300,000 clones, around nine tenths occurring once. The sequenced sample was PBMCs or T cells enriched from blood (not recorded which). These receptors were taken from a man between 60 and 75 years old who had recovered from COVID-19.

V usage is TRBV6-5 and J usage is TRBJ2-5, with 8 bases matching TRBD1. Germline V CDR1 and CDR2: MNHEY, SVGAGI. The CDR3 is 14 amino acids. With 7 bases clipped from V and 5 bases from J, the junction kept 9 bases outside the gene matches. In DNA form, the CDR3 reads TGTGCCAGCAATCACGACAGGGGCCTGGAGACCCAGTACTTC. As protein: CASNHDRGLETQYF.

The chain links TRBV5-1 to TRBJ2-5; 8 bases line up with TRBD2. CDR3 length: 15 amino acids. Looked up from germline, CDR1 is SGHRS and CDR2 is YFSETQ. After removal of 4 bases from V and 5 bases from J, the junction contained 10 bases not matched to a gene. CDR3 in amino acids: CASSPLAGKVETQYF. CDR3 DNA sequence: TGCGCCAGCAGCCCCTTAGCGGGAAAGGTCGAGACCCAGTACTTC.

The chain is built from TRBV7-3 and TRBJ2-1; a possible D gene is TRBD2 (6 bases). The CDR3 length is 14 residues. CDR1 is SGHTA and CDR2 is FQGTGA in the germline V gene. V lost 2 bases, J lost 10 bases, and 15 bases lay in between. The CDR3 loop reads CASSLGGSDREQFF. For the CDR3, the DNA is TGTGCCAGCAGCTTAGGAGGGAGCGACCGAGAGCAGTTCTTC.

The chain links TRBV6-1 to TRBJ1-4; D unclear. This CDR3 is built from 16 residues. V was cut by 1 base and J by 3 bases, with 12 bases left in between. CDR1 and CDR2 (germline): MNHNS, SASEGT. CDR3 sequence reads: CASSEVIGSANEKLFF. DNA for the CDR3: TGTGCCAGCAGTGAAGTTATCGGTAGCGCTAATGAAAAACTGTTTTTT.

The chain links TRBV5-1 to TRBJ2-2; the match to TRBD2 covers 13 bases. The V gene end was trimmed by 0 bases and the J gene end by 7 bases; junction bases not matched to a gene: 3. There are 16 residues in the CDR3. Germline CDR1 SGHRS, CDR2 YFSETQ. The CDR3: CASSLAGTSGNGELFF. DNA for the CDR3: TGCGCCAGCAGCTTGGCCGGGACTAGCGGGAACGGGGAGCTGTTTTTT.

J is TRBJ2-1 and V is TRBV7-2; 9 bases are shared with TRBD2. This CDR3 spans 15 amino acids. V lost 2 bases to trimming and J lost 5 bases; unmatched junction nucleotides: 4. The germline V gene encodes CDR1 SGHTA and CDR2 FQGNSA. As DNA, the CDR3 is TGTGCCAGCAGCTTACGCGGGAGGGAAAACAATGAGCAGTTCTTC. Amino acid sequence: CASSLRGRENNEQFF.

The chain uses TRBV7-2 and TRBJ2-7, with D unclear. V lost 5 bases and J 2 bases, leaving 13 bases between the germline ends. The CDR3 is 14 amino acids. CDR1 SGHTA and CDR2 FQGNSA come from the germline V gene. CDR3 sequence reads: CASSRYGSAYEQYF. DNA of the CDR3: TGTGCCAGCAGCCGTTATGGCAGTGCCTACGAGCAGTACTTC.

This clone was seen only once. This chain connects TRBV24-1 to TRBJ1-1, with D possibly being TRBD1 (5 bases). The CDR3 totals 16 residues. Germline V CDR1 and CDR2: KGHDR, SFDVKD. Trimming took off 3 bases at V and 6 bases at J, with 19 bases between the two ends. The chain's CDR3 is CATSDPTQGTNAEAFF. CDR3 nucleotides: TGTGCCACCAGTGATCCCACCCAGGGCACCAACGCTGAAGCTTTCTTT.

This chain links TRBV10-2 with TRBJ1-2; maybe TRBD1 (6 bases). V gave up 5 bases and J gave up 4 bases, with 14 bases separating them. The CDR3 covers 14 residues. CDR1 is WSHSY, CDR2 SAAADI, per germline. The CDR3 is CASSPRGGGYGYTF. The CDR3 DNA reads TGCGCCAGCAGTCCCAGAGGGGGGGGCTATGGCTACACCTTC.

The chain links TRBV19 to TRBJ2-1; TRBD2 matches 8 bases. In germline, CDR1 is LNHDA, CDR2 SQIVND (reference sequence). V gave up 5 bases and J gave up 6 bases; unmatched junction bases: 12. CDR3 length equals 16 residues. The CDR3 DNA sequence: TGTGCCAGTAGTCCTCAACCGGGACTAGAATCCAATGAGCAGTTCTTC. Translation: CASSPQPGLESNEQFF.

The V gene is TRBV28, the J gene TRBJ1-5; D gene ambiguous. The CDR3 consists of 14 residues. In germline, CDR1 is MDHEN, CDR2 SYDVKM. The ends were cut back, 3 bases at V and 0 bases at J, with 6 bases in the middle. The CDR3 bases are TGTGCCAGCAGTTTGGCATTTAGCAATCAGCCCCAGCATTTT. Translation: CASSLAFSNQPQHF.

The rearrangement joins TRBV10-3 to TRBJ2-2, with TRBD2 as a possible D gene (6 bases). V shed 4 bases and J shed 0 bases, with 12 bases lying between them. The CDR3 spans 16 residues. From germline, CDR1 is ENHRY and CDR2 SYGVKD. In DNA form, the CDR3 reads TGTGCCATCAGTGGTGGGGGGAGCCCGAACACCGGGGAGCTGTTTTTT. Translating it yields CAISGGGSPNTGELFF.

V usage is TRBV10-1 and J usage is TRBJ2-3; 8 nucleotides agree with TRBD2. V was pared by 8 bases and J by 3 bases, with 10 bases of the junction left unmatched. The V gene's germline CDR1 is WNHNN and CDR2 SYGVQD (reference sequence). The CDR3 has 15 residues. The CDR3 reads CASRIPGRVTDTQYF. The CDR3 DNA is TGCGCCAGCCGCATACCCGGGAGGGTTACAGATACGCAGTATTTT.

The chain joins TRBV5-1 to TRBJ2-7, with TRBD2 matching 10 bases. Unmatched junction bases numbered 11, after V lost 0 bases and J lost 11 bases. The CDR3 is 15 residues long. The germline gives CDR1 SGHRS, CDR2 YFSETQ. CDR3 amino acids: CASSLGTSGASGEYF. The CDR3 DNA reads TGCGCCAGCAGCTTGGGGACTAGCGGTGCCTCAGGAGAGTACTTC.

As concerns this clone: The sample has other DNA sequences that encode this CDR3 too. The J gene is TRBJ2-7, the V gene TRBV5-1, with D possibly being TRBD2 (6 bases). V dropped 0 bases and J dropped 3 bases, with 10 bases sitting between them. CDR1 is SGHRS and CDR2 is YFSETQ in the germline V gene. CDR3 size: 14 residues. The CDR3 sequence: CASSLGGAGYEQYF. In nucleotides, the CDR3 is TGCGCCAGCAGCTTGGGCGGGGCAGGCTACGAGCAGTACTTC.

Only one count was recorded for this clone. The chain couples TRBV5-1 to TRBJ1-6, with TRBD1 matching 7 bases. V shed 4 bases and J 6 bases; nucleotides not matched to a gene: 4. CDR1 and CDR2 (germline): SGHRS, YFSETQ. The CDR3 has 14 residues. The CDR3 sequence is CASSLDRSNSPLHF. Here the CDR3 DNA reads TGCGCCAGCAGCCTGGACAGGAGTAATTCACCCCTCCACTTT.

This sequence joins TRBV3-1 (or the pseudogene TRBV3-2) and TRBJ2-2; no clear D. CDR3 size: 13 residues. Germline lookup yields CDR1 LGHDT and CDR2 YNNKEL (reference sequence). V was cut by 4 bases and J by 1 base, with 4 bases left in between. The CDR3 DNA reads as TGTGCCAGCAGCCCTATGAACACCGGGGAGCTGTTTTTT. Translated, it gives CASSPMNTGELFF.

CDR3 nucleotide sequence: TGTGCCAGCAGCAACGGGGGGGCTGATACGCAGTATTTT. Amino acid sequence: CASSNGGADTQYF. V is TRBV7-2 and J is TRBJ2-3; TRBD2 matches 8 bases. Germline V gene data show CDR1 as SGHTA and CDR2 as FQGNSA. V was pared by 5 bases and J by 6 bases, with 4 bases of the junction left unmatched. The CDR3 length is 13 residues. The full variable domain, its missing parts supplied by reference TRBV7-2 and TRBJ2-3, is GAGVSQSPSNKVTEKGKDVELRCDPISGHTALYWYRQSLGQGLEFLIYFQGNSAPDKSGLPSDRFSAERTGGSVSTLTIQRTQQEDSAVYLCASSNGGADTQYFGPGTRLTVL.

The CDR3 DNA sequence: TGTGCCAGCAGCTTAGGTTCGGGAGGAGGAGAGACCCAGTACTTC. This encodes CASSLGSGGGETQYF. The chain carries TRBV7-9 and TRBJ2-5, with 7 bases fitting TRBD2. The V gene end was trimmed by 1 base and the J gene end by 4 bases; junction bases not matched to a gene: 6. The germline V gene encodes CDR1 SEHNR and CDR2 FQNEAQ (reference sequence). The CDR3 extends over 15 amino acids.

The chain joins TRBV3-1 (or the pseudogene TRBV3-2) to TRBJ2-1; 8 bases align to TRBD2. Trimming at V came to 4 bases and at J to 3 bases, leaving 5 bases not matched to a gene. The germline CDR1 and CDR2 sequences are LGHDT and YNNKEL (reference sequence). The CDR3 covers 15 residues. DNA for the CDR3: TGTGCCAGCAGCCTAGCGGGACCTAGCTACAATGAGCAGTTCTTC. Protein sequence: CASSLAGPSYNEQFF.

The chain carries TRBV7-3 and TRBJ2-7; D perhaps matches TRBD2 (6 bases). The CDR3 runs 14 residues. The V gene lost 0 bases and the J gene lost 4 bases, with 10 bases spanning the gap. Germline V CDR1 and CDR2: SGHTA, FQGTGA. CDR3: CASSLTPGGYEQYF. The CDR3 nucleotides are TGTGCCAGCAGCTTAACCCCTGGAGGGTACGAGCAGTACTTC.

The chain is built from TRBV19 and TRBJ1-4, with TRBD1 identical over 8 bases. Germline assignment: CDR1 LNHDA and CDR2 SQIVND (reference sequence). V shed 5 bases and J 1 base; nucleotides not matched to a gene: 3. The CDR3 contains 15 residues. DNA of the CDR3: TGTGCCAGTAGTTGGACAGGGCAAACTAATGAAAAACTGTTTTTT. Its translation is CASSWTGQTNEKLFF.

J is TRBJ2-7 and V is TRBV13; 7 bases are shared with TRBD2. The V segment lost 7 bases and the J segment 2 bases; nucleotides outside the gene matches: 5. CDR3 length equals 13 residues. The germline CDR1 and CDR2 sequences are PRHDT and FYEKMQ (reference sequence). The DNA of the CDR3 is TGTGCCAGCACTCGGGGGGAGACCTACGAGCAGTACTTC. Residues: CASTRGETYEQYF.

A single count supports this clone. The rearrangement uses TRBV7-2 and TRBJ2-7; 9 bases are a match to TRBD1. The CDR3 is 12 amino acids. Germline loops: CDR1 SGHTA, CDR2 FQGNSA. J gave up 9 bases and V 5 bases, and 5 bases lay outside the gene matches. This chain's CDR3 is CASSPTGGGQYF. The CDR3 nucleotides are TGTGCCAGCAGCCCTACAGGGGGCGGGCAGTACTTC.

The chain uses TRBV18 and TRBJ2-1; D is uncertain. The CDR3 consists of 14 residues. Per the germline V gene, CDR1 is KGHSH and CDR2 is LQKENI. The V end lost 0 bases, the J end lost 5 bases, and 8 bases lay between the germline ends. CDR3 sequence reads: CASSPPGSHNEQFF. CDR3 bases: TGTGCCAGCTCACCACCCGGGTCCCACAATGAGCAGTTCTTC.

This chain uses TRBV6-5 with TRBJ1-2; 8 bases match TRBD1. Trimming removed 11 bases from V and 5 bases from J; junction bases left unmatched: 10. Germline V lookup: CDR1 MNHEY, CDR2 SVGAGI. This CDR3 is 13 amino acids long. The CDR3 spells CAARQGSGYGYTF. DNA of the CDR3: TGTGCCGCCCGACAGGGGTCCGGATATGGCTACACCTTC.

This clone was seen a few times. V and J are TRBV19 and TRBJ1-5, with 12 positions matching TRBD1. Germline trimming cut 5 bases from V and 7 bases from J; bases unmatched to any gene: 3. Germline V gives CDR1 LNHDA, CDR2 SQIVND (reference sequence). This CDR3 contains 14 residues. Written as DNA, the CDR3 is TGTGCCAGTAGTGGGACAGGGGGCGACCAGCCCCAGCATTTT. It specifies CASSGTGGDQPQHF. The full variable domain, in which reference TRBV19 and TRBJ1-5 provide the parts outside the CDR3, is DGGITQSPKYLFRKEGQNVTLSCEQNLNHDAMYWYRQDPGQGLRLIYYSQIVNDFQKGDIAEGYSVSREKKESFPLTVTSAQKNPTAFYLCASSGTGGDQPQHFGDGTRLSIL.

V gene TRBV9 combines with J gene TRBJ1-6; 7 bases map to TRBD1. The CDR3 contains 14 residues. Germline loops: CDR1 SGDLS, CDR2 YYNGEE. The junction had 3 bases not matched to a gene; V was cut back by 3 bases and J by 6 bases. CDR3 sequence reads: CASSGTGLNSPLHF. The CDR3 coding sequence is TGTGCCAGCAGCGGGACAGGACTTAATTCACCCCTCCACTTT.

Note on this clone: This same CDR3 is encoded by further DNA sequences in the sample. V is TRBV6-5 and J is TRBJ2-7; D perhaps matches TRBD1 (5 bases). Trimming removed 0 bases at V and 1 base at J, with 10 bases between. This CDR3 has 15 residues. Germline values: CDR1 MNHEY, CDR2 SVGAGI. The CDR3 DNA reads TGTGCCAGCAGTTACTCGGGGCTAGATTCCTACGAGCAGTACTTC. As protein: CASSYSGLDSYEQYF.

This chain joins TRBV19 and TRBJ1-6; 10 bases line up with TRBD1. The length of the CDR3 is 15 residues. CDR1 is LNHDA and CDR2 is SQIVND in the germline V gene (reference sequence). Losses at the gene ends were 10 bases for V and 10 bases for J; bases not matched to a gene: 13. The CDR3 region is CATKMEGQGTSPLHF. CDR3 nucleotides: TGTGCCACGAAAATGGAGGGACAGGGGACGTCACCCCTCCACTTT.